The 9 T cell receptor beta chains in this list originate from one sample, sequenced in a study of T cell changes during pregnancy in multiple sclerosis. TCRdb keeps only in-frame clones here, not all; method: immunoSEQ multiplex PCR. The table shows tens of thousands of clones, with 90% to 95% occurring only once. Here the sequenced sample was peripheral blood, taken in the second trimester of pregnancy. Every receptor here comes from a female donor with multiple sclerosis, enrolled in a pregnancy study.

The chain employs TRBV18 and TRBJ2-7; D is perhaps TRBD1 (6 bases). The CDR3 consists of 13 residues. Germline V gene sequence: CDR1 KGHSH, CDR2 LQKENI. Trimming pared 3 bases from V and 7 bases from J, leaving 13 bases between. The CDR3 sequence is CASSPGQQGEQYF. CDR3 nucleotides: TGTGCCAGCTCACCTGGACAGCAGGGAGAGCAGTACTTC. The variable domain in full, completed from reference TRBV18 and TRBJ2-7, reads NAGVMQNPRHLVRRRGQEARLRCSPMKGHSHVYWYRQLPEEGLKFMVYLQKENIIDESGMPKERFSAEFPKEGPSILRIQQVVRGDSAAYFCASSPGQQGEQYFGPGTRLTVT.

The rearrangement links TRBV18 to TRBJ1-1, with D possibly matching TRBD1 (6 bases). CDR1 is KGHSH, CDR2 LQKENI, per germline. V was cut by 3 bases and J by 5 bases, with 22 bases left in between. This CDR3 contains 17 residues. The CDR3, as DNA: TGTGCCAGCTCACCGGAACAGGGAACGTTGGTAAAGACTGAAGCTTTCTTT. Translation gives CASSPEQGTLVKTEAFF.

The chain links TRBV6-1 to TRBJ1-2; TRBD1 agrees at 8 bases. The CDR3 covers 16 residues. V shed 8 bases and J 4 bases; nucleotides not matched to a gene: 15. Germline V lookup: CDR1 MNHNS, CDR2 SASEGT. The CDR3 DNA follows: TGTGCCAGCGGTGGGCAGGGGGCCCGGCTGGCCTATGGCTACACCTTC. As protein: CASGGQGARLAYGYTF.

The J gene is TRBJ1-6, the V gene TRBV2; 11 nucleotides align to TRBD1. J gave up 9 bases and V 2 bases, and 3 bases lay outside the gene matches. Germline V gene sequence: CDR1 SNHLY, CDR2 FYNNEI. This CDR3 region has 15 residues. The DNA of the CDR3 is TGTGCCAGCAGTGAAAGGACAGGGGGCTTTTCACCCCTCCACTTT. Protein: CASSERTGGFSPLHF. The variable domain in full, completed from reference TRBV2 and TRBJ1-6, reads EPEVTQTPSHQVTQMGQEVILRCVPISNHLYFYWYRQILGQKVEFLVSFYNNEISEKSEIFDDQFSVERPDGSNFTLKIRSTKLEDSAMYFCASSERTGGFSPLHFGNGTRLTVT.

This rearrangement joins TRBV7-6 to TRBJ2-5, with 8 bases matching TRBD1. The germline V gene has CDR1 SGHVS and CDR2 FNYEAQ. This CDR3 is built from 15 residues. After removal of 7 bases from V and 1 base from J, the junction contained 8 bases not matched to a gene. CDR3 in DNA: TGTGCCAGCACCCGGGACAGGAGGGGCCAAGAGACCCAGTACTTC. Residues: CASTRDRRGQETQYF.

Here the CDR3 DNA reads TGTGCCAGCAGCTTAGGTTGGCGGGGAAGCAATTCACCCCTCCACTTT. Translated: CASSLGWRGSNSPLHF. This chain links TRBV11-2 with TRBJ1-6; D uncertain. Germline values: CDR1 SGHAT, CDR2 FQNNGV. The CDR3 runs 16 residues. Trimming removed 1 base from V and 7 bases from J, with 14 bases in between.

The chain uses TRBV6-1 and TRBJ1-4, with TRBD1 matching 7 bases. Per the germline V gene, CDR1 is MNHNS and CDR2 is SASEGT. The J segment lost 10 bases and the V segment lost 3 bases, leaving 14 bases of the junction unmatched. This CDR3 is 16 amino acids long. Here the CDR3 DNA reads TGTGCCAGCAGTGACCCGGGACAGCCAAAGGGGGGAAAACTGTTTTTT. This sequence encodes CASSDPGQPKGGKLFF.

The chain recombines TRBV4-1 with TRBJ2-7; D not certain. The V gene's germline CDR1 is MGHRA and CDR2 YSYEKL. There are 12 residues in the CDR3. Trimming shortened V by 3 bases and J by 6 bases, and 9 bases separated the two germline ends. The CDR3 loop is CASSHVQAEQYF. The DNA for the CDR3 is TGCGCCAGCAGCCACGTTCAGGCCGAGCAGTACTTC.

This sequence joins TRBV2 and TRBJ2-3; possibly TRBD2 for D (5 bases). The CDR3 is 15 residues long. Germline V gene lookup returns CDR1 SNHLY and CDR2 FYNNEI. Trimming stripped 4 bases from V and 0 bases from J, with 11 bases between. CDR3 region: CASSGVRGSTDTQYF. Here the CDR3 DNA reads TGTGCCAGCAGTGGGGTTCGGGGTAGCACAGATACGCAGTATTTT.